The present entry profiles one T cell receptor beta chain with its context. Its antigen remains unidentified. Other DNA sequences within the sample encode an identical CDR3. The CDR3 runs to 15 residues. V lost 2 bases to trimming and J lost 4 bases; unmatched junction nucleotides: 2. Germline CDR1 SGDLS, CDR2 YYNGEE. The method was immunoSEQ multiplex PCR; TCRdb's version includes in-frame clones alone and lacks a portion of them. Of 250,000 to 350,000 clones in the sample, approximately 79% were seen once. This sample was taken from a study of cytotoxic CD8 clonotypes in ibrutinib-treated CLL. Broader study findings: A rise in clonality was seen at ibrutinib response, and a fall back toward baseline was seen at progression.

The V call is TRBV9, the J call TRBJ2-1, with 11 bases fitting TRBD2. Material: PBMCs, obtained at disease progression, from a patient treated with ibrutinib. The receptor comes from a human donor with chronic lymphocytic leukemia. The CDR3 DNA is TGTGCCAGCAGCGTCCTAGCGGGAGGTTACAATGAGCAGTTCTTC. This gives the protein CASSVLAGGYNEQFF. The whole variable domain, remainder taken from reference TRBV9 and TRBJ2-1, is DSGVTQTPKHLITATGQRVTLRCSPRSGDLSVYWYQQSLDQGLQFLIQYYNGEERAKGNILERFSAQQFPDLHSELNLSSLELGDSALYFCASSVLAGGYNEQFFGPGTRLTVL.